These 23 T cell receptor beta chains originate from one sample sequenced in a study of Ad26.COV2.S vaccination and SARS-CoV-2 variants (dated by TCRdb to about 2021). Library preparation used the immunoSEQ multiplex PCR assay. As stored in TCRdb, this immuneACCESS dataset retains in-frame rearrangements with V and J assigned. A fraction of the clones does not appear; measured against another copy, unresolved V genes explain less than half of the discrepancy, and the remainder lacks a known reason. In all, the sample holds some 340,000 clones, and 85% to 90% of those were seen once. The leading ten clones occupy approximately 2% of the sample. The sample's treatment or condition label, decoded: around 19 received Ad26.COV2.S at low or high dose, single or two shots; several received placebo; per-sample allocation not given. Repertoires of vaccine and placebo recipients were sequenced from samples taken on day 63 after the first injection.

Sequenced here: peripheral blood, sampled in a trial of Ad26.COV2.S vaccine versus placebo. These receptors were obtained from a person aged 18-60 years who received the Ad26.COV2.S COVID-19 vaccine or a placebo.

The rearrangement joins TRBV2 to TRBJ1-6; D unclear. V shed 6 bases and J shed 7 bases, with 13 bases lying between them. Germline values: CDR1 SNHLY, CDR2 FYNNEI. The CDR3 totals 14 residues. The DNA of the CDR3 is TGTGCCAGCAGCCTCTTGGTTTTCAATTCACCCCTCCACTTT. Translating gives CASSLLVFNSPLHF. The whole variable domain, remainder taken from reference TRBV2 and TRBJ1-6, is EPEVTQTPSHQVTQMGQEVILRCVPISNHLYFYWYRQILGQKVEFLVSFYNNEISEKSEIFDDQFSVERPDGSNFTLKIRSTKLEDSAMYFCASSLLVFNSPLHFGNGTRLTVT.

The V and J genes are TRBV7-7 and TRBJ1-5; D gene unclear. Germline CDR1 SSHAT, CDR2 FNYEAQ (reference sequence). The CDR3 consists of 16 residues. The V and J ends lost 5 bases and 1 base respectively, with 15 bases between them. The CDR3 loop reads CASSTTGPISNQPQHF. In DNA form, the CDR3 reads TGTGCCAGCAGCACAACCGGGCCGATAAGCAATCAGCCCCAGCATTTT.

The rearrangement uses TRBV3-1 (or the pseudogene TRBV3-2) and TRBJ2-2; D may match TRBD1 or TRBD2 (5 bases each). CDR3 length: 16 amino acids. V lost 1 base, J lost 6 bases, and 15 bases lay in between. In germline, CDR1 is LGHDT, CDR2 YNNKEL (reference sequence). CDR3 DNA: TGTGCCAGCAGCCAAGCGGGACCGTCCGGACCCGGGGAGCTGTTTTTT. It yields the protein CASSQAGPSGPGELFF.

The V call is TRBV19, the J call TRBJ2-3; unclear D gene. The CDR3 extends over 14 amino acids. V lost 10 bases and J 2 bases, leaving 16 bases between the germline ends. Looked up from germline, CDR1 is LNHDA and CDR2 is SQIVND (reference sequence). CDR3 amino acids: CATSGRQITDTQYF. The CDR3, as DNA: TGTGCCACCTCTGGCAGGCAGATCACAGATACGCAGTATTTT.

The CDR3 sequence: CASSLSGLAGGGQETQYF. DNA of the CDR3: TGCGCCAGCAGCTTGTCCGGACTAGCGGGGGGCGGGCAAGAGACCCAGTACTTC. The gene calls are TRBV5-1 and TRBJ2-5; 14 positions agree with TRBD2. Germline CDR1 reads SGHRS; CDR2 reads YFSETQ. The V and J ends lost 1 base and 2 bases, in that order; junction bases with no gene match: 7. CDR3 length equals 18 residues.

The chain recombines TRBV3-1 (or the pseudogene TRBV3-2) with TRBJ1-1; the D is unclear. Trimming shortened V by 4 bases and J by 0 bases, and 15 bases separated the two germline ends. Germline V gene data show CDR1 as LGHDT and CDR2 as YNNKEL (reference sequence). This CDR3 spans 16 amino acids. CDR3 loop: CASSPTVALMNTEAFF. The DNA for the CDR3 is TGTGCCAGCAGCCCGACCGTAGCCCTAATGAACACTGAAGCTTTCTTT.

This clone was recorded once. The chain joins TRBV7-9 to TRBJ1-1; D remains ambiguous. Germline values: CDR1 SEHNR, CDR2 FQNEAQ (reference sequence). The CDR3 spans 14 residues. V gave up 4 bases and J gave up 1 base, with 10 bases separating them. CDR3 DNA: TGTGCCAGCAGCTCGGACGGTCCGAACACTGAAGCTTTCTTT. This sequence encodes CASSSDGPNTEAFF.

The genes are TRBV4-3 and TRBJ2-2; a possible D gene is TRBD1 (6 bases). Trimming took off 4 bases at V and 6 bases at J, with 12 bases between the two ends. Per the germline V gene, CDR1 is LGHNA and CDR2 is YSLEER. The CDR3 extends over 14 amino acids. The CDR3 coding sequence is TGCGCCAGCAGCCTAAACAGGGATCCCGGGGAGCTGTTTTTT. Encoded protein: CASSLNRDPGELFF.

The gene calls are TRBV7-7 and TRBJ1-5, with D hard to call. Germline V gives CDR1 SSHAT, CDR2 FNYEAQ (reference sequence). The CDR3 length is 19 residues. Trimming took 5 bases from V and 3 from J, leaving 26 bases between them. CDR3 sequence (DNA): TGTGCCAGCAGCCCGACGTGCGGCCCTAGGAGAGGCCACAATCAGCCCCAGCATTTT. Encoded protein: CASSPTCGPRRGHNQPQHF.

CDR3 residues: CASSPRDRWGNSPLHF. The CDR3 DNA sequence: TGTGCCAGCAGCCCCCGGGACAGGTGGGGTAATTCACCCCTCCACTTT. The chain uses TRBV7-2 and TRBJ1-6; 8 bases line up with TRBD1. The trim removed 5 bases at V and 6 bases at J, leaving 9 bases unmatched. Germline V gene data show CDR1 as SGHTA and CDR2 as FQGNSA. This CDR3 spans 16 amino acids.

This sequence joins TRBV29-1 and TRBJ1-2; D might be TRBD1 (6 bases). The germline CDR1 and CDR2 sequences are SQVTM and ANQGSEA. The CDR3 is 16 residues long. The V end was cut by 6 bases, the J end by 2 bases, with 22 bases between. The chain's CDR3 is CSVARPRGGLNYGYTF. As DNA, the CDR3 is TGCAGCGTCGCTAGACCTCGAGGGGGACTCAACTATGGCTACACCTTC.

This clone was seen only a few times. The chain has TRBV3-1 (or the pseudogene TRBV3-2) and TRBJ1-5; 7 positions match TRBD1. J gave up 0 bases and V 2 bases, and 7 bases lay outside the gene matches. The length of the CDR3 is 17 residues. The germline gives CDR1 LGHDT, CDR2 YNNKEL (reference sequence). The CDR3: CASSQQGDPHSNQPQHF. CDR3 sequence (DNA): TGTGCCAGCAGCCAACAGGGGGACCCCCATAGCAATCAGCCCCAGCATTTT.

The CDR3 reads CASMRDLNTEAFF. CDR3 bases: TGTGCCAGCATGCGGGATTTGAACACTGAAGCTTTCTTT. The chain recombines TRBV5-4 with TRBJ1-1; no reliable D call. This CDR3 is 13 amino acids long. The V gene lost 6 bases and the J gene lost 0 bases, with 9 bases spanning the gap. Germline V CDR1 and CDR2: SGHNT, YYREEE (reference sequence).

This clone was observed once. This rearrangement joins TRBV30 to TRBJ1-1; weak D call: TRBD1 (6 bases). The V and J ends lost 3 bases and 3 bases respectively, with 11 bases between them. In germline, CDR1 is GTSNPN, CDR2 SVGIG (reference sequence). The CDR3 sequence is 13 residues long. The CDR3 loop reads CAWSVRQDTEAFF. The DNA for the CDR3 is TGTGCCTGGAGCGTAAGACAGGACACTGAAGCTTTCTTT.

This clone was counted ten times or more. This chain uses TRBV4-2 with TRBJ1-2; D unclear. Trimming removed 0 bases at V and 8 bases at J, with 10 bases between. Germline values: CDR1 LGHNA, CDR2 YNFKEQ. The CDR3 is 13 residues long. CDR3 residues: CASSQDYTGGYTF. CDR3 coding DNA: TGTGCCAGCAGCCAAGATTATACGGGAGGCTACACCTTC.

CDR3 protein: CASSSAGASTDTQYF. The CDR3 region has the DNA TGTGCCAGCAGCTCAGCGGGAGCTAGCACAGATACGCAGTATTTT. The gene calls are TRBV11-2 and TRBJ2-3, with 8 bases identical to TRBD2. Trimming removed 4 bases from V and 0 bases from J; junction bases left unmatched: 3. CDR3 size: 15 residues. Per germline, CDR1 SGHAT and CDR2 FQNNGV.

This sequence joins TRBV11-3 and TRBJ2-1; maybe TRBD2 (7 bases). The CDR3 length is 16 residues. V lost 1 base to trimming and J lost 9 bases, with 19 bases between them. CDR1 and CDR2 from the germline V gene are SGHNT and YENEEA. In nucleotides, the CDR3 is TGTGCCAGCAGCTTAGCCGGAGCCGGGGGCGGGGGTGAGCAGTTCTTC. Its translation: CASSLAGAGGGGEQFF. The full variable domain, with the rest looked up from reference TRBV11-3 and TRBJ2-1, is EAGVVQSPRYKIIEKKQPVAFWCNPISGHNTLYWYLQNLGQGPELLIRYENEEAVDDSQLPKDRFSAERLKGVDSTLKIQPAELGDSAVYLCASSLAGAGGGGEQFFGPGTRLTVL.

This sequence joins TRBV19 and TRBJ1-2; the match to TRBD1 covers 8 bases. With 4 bases clipped from V and 7 bases from J, the junction kept 5 bases outside the gene matches. Per germline, CDR1 LNHDA and CDR2 SQIVND (reference sequence). The CDR3 loop spans 13 amino acids. The CDR3 loop reads CASSTGGAFGYTF. CDR3 bases: TGTGCCAGTAGTACAGGGGGCGCGTTTGGCTACACCTTC. Full variable domain (missing parts from reference TRBV19 and TRBJ1-2): DGGITQSPKYLFRKEGQNVTLSCEQNLNHDAMYWYRQDPGQGLRLIYYSQIVNDFQKGDIAEGYSVSREKKESFPLTVTSAQKNPTAFYLCASSTGGAFGYTFGSGTRLTVV.

The chain recombines TRBV7-8 with TRBJ1-6, with D possibly matching TRBD1 (5 bases). Germline V CDR1 and CDR2: SGHVS, FQNEAQ. There are 16 residues in the CDR3. The V end was cut by 5 bases, the J end by 9 bases, with 20 bases between. The CDR3 DNA reads as TGTGCCAGCAGCCCTCTCCGGACTCACGGGGGTTCACCCCTCCACTTT. This sequence encodes CASSPLRTHGGSPLHF.

The chain links TRBV4-3 to TRBJ1-4, with unresolved D. Germline lookup yields CDR1 LGHNA and CDR2 YSLEER. V lost 4 bases to trimming and J lost 8 bases, with 20 bases between them. The CDR3 has 16 amino acids. CDR3 DNA: TGCGCCAGCAGCCGCGCCTATGGGGTGAGGAAGGAAAAACTGTTTTTT. This codes for CASSRAYGVRKEKLFF.

V is TRBV6-6 and J is TRBJ1-1, with D possibly TRBD1 on 5 matching bases. CDR3 length equals 15 residues. The V and J ends lost 0 bases and 5 bases respectively, with 13 bases between them. Germline loops: CDR1 MNHNY, CDR2 SVGAGI (reference sequence). CDR3 residues: CASSYSVRDGTEAFF. In nucleotides, the CDR3 is TGTGCCAGCAGTTACTCGGTCAGGGATGGAACTGAAGCTTTCTTT.

The chain is built from TRBV30 and TRBJ1-5, with a possible D match to TRBD1 (5 bases). The CDR3 totals 16 residues. Germline V lookup: CDR1 GTSNPN, CDR2 SVGIG (reference sequence). The ends were cut back, 3 bases at V and 4 bases at J, with 19 bases in the middle. The CDR3: CAWREGRGNRNQPQHF. The CDR3 DNA reads as TGTGCCTGGAGGGAAGGGAGGGGAAACAGAAATCAGCCCCAGCATTTT.

The chain carries TRBV3-1 (or the pseudogene TRBV3-2) and TRBJ1-3; D call uncertain. The CDR3 sequence is 14 residues long. Germline V gene data show CDR1 as LGHDT and CDR2 as YNNKEL (reference sequence). V lost 1 base and J lost 9, with 13 bases in between. CDR3 nucleotides: TGTGCCAGCAGCCAAGCGGGTCACGGTAGCACCATATATTTT. This codes for CASSQAGHGSTIYF.